The 3 T cell receptor beta chains listed next were all sequenced from one sample in a study of cytomegalovirus exposure and HLA in healthy donors. PCR employed 60 Vbeta and 13 Jbeta primers. The method was immunoSEQ multiplex PCR; TCRdb's version includes in-frame clones alone and lacks a portion of them. Altogether about 77,000 clones are present, 75% to 80% being singletons, with the ten largest covering under 4%. The specimen was PBMCs. These TCRs come from a man in his forties in good health and CMV-seronegative.

The J gene is TRBJ2-5, the V gene TRBV27; D perhaps matches TRBD1 (5 bases). Trimming stripped 5 bases from V and 0 bases from J, with 10 bases between. The CDR3 contains 14 residues. Germline assignment: CDR1 MNHEY and CDR2 SMNVEV (reference sequence). CDR3 in DNA: TGTGCCAGCAGTCCCCCCAGGGACCAAGAGACCCAGTACTTC. This sequence encodes CASSPPRDQETQYF.

Only a few counts were recorded for this clone. The V gene is TRBV18, the J gene TRBJ2-6; weak D call: TRBD1 (6 bases). The V gene's germline CDR1 is KGHSH and CDR2 LQKENI. The ends were cut back, 2 bases at V and 0 bases at J, with 11 bases in the middle. This CDR3 has 17 residues. The CDR3 protein is CASSPTGLASGANVLTF. In DNA, the CDR3 is TGTGCCAGCTCACCAACAGGGTTAGCCTCTGGGGCCAACGTCCTGACTTTC. The full variable domain, its missing parts supplied by reference TRBV18 and TRBJ2-6, is NAGVMQNPRHLVRRRGQEARLRCSPMKGHSHVYWYRQLPEEGLKFMVYLQKENIIDESGMPKERFSAEFPKEGPSILRIQQVVRGDSAAYFCASSPTGLASGANVLTFGAGSRLTVL.

The CDR3 DNA reads TGTGCCAGCAGCTCAGGGGGACAGGGGTACAATGAGCAGTTCTTC. It codes for CASSSGGQGYNEQFF. V is TRBV7-9 and J is TRBJ2-1; 10 bases align to TRBD1. The length of the CDR3 is 15 residues. Germline V gives CDR1 SEHNR, CDR2 FQNEAQ (reference sequence). V lost 4 bases to trimming and J lost 4 bases; unmatched junction nucleotides: 4.